These 6 T cell receptor beta chains share one sample of origin, sequenced in a study of shared clonotypes between healthy human individuals. Sequencing used immunoSEQ multiplex PCR; TCRdb keeps in-frame clones, though not all of them. The sample has over a million clones, around three quarters seen once; the top ten hold 0.6% to 0.75%. The specimen sequenced was memory CD4+ T cells from PBMCs. Subset specified: CD45RA-negative fraction. The receptors come from a man aged 18 to 29 in good health. Some clones in this sample may be carry-over from other donors' samples.

The chain combines TRBV28 with TRBJ1-1; D call uncertain. Trimming removed 6 bases from V and 1 base from J, with 9 bases in between. This CDR3 is 13 amino acids long. Germline CDR1 and CDR2: MDHEN and SYDVKM. The CDR3 DNA reads as TGTGCCAGCAGGACGGAGTGGAACACTGAAGCTTTCTTT. Translation gives CASRTEWNTEAFF.

This chain connects TRBV18 to TRBJ2-1; D may be TRBD2 (5 bases). Germline V gene lookup returns CDR1 KGHSH and CDR2 LQKENI. V lost 3 bases, J lost 5 bases, and 14 bases lay in between. The CDR3 extends over 15 amino acids. Written as DNA, the CDR3 is TGTGCCAGCTCACCGACTAACCCGACCGACAATGAGCAGTTCTTC. Its protein is CASSPTNPTDNEQFF.

DNA of the CDR3: TGTGCCAGCTCACCAACTAGACAGGCCCTAAATCAGCCCCAGCATTTT. Protein sequence: CASSPTRQALNQPQHF. The chain couples TRBV18 to TRBJ1-5; D is possibly TRBD1 (6 bases). CDR3 size: 16 residues. Germline values: CDR1 KGHSH, CDR2 LQKENI. Trimming removed 2 bases from V and 4 bases from J, with 15 bases in between.

The genes are TRBV28 and TRBJ1-4, with 8 bases lining up with TRBD1. V gave up 8 bases and J gave up 8 bases; unmatched junction bases: 10. The CDR3 covers 14 residues. The V gene's germline CDR1 is MDHEN and CDR2 SYDVKM. The CDR3 DNA reads as TGTGCCAGCCGGCCAGGGGGCGCACTGGAAAAACTGTTTTTT. It specifies CASRPGGALEKLFF. Looking up the rest from reference TRBV28 and TRBJ1-4 gives the full variable domain: DVKVTQSSRYLVKRTGEKVFLECVQDMDHENMFWYRQDPGLGLRLIYFSYDVKMKEKGDIPEGYSVSREKKERFSLILESASTNQTSMYLCASRPGGALEKLFFGSGTQLSVL.

As regards this clone: One junction end does not reproduce the germline sequence, and a read error may be involved. The genes are TRBV7-9 and TRBJ2-1; D remains unclear. The CDR3 consists of 13 residues. In germline, CDR1 is SEHNR, CDR2 FQNEAQ (reference sequence). CDR3 residues: CASTSGSFNEQFF. The CDR3, as DNA: TGTGCCAGCACATCCGGGTCCTTCAATGAGCAGTTCTTC.

With respect to this clone: The sample has other DNA sequences that encode this CDR3 too. The chain employs TRBV11-2 and TRBJ1-2; 7 bases are shared with TRBD1. CDR1 and CDR2 from the germline V gene are SGHAT and FQNNGV. CDR3 length: 13 residues. V shed 4 bases and J 4 bases; nucleotides not matched to a gene: 3. CDR3 nucleotides: TGTGCCAGCAGCTCGGGACAGCTCTATGGCTACACCTTC. Translated, it gives CASSSGQLYGYTF.